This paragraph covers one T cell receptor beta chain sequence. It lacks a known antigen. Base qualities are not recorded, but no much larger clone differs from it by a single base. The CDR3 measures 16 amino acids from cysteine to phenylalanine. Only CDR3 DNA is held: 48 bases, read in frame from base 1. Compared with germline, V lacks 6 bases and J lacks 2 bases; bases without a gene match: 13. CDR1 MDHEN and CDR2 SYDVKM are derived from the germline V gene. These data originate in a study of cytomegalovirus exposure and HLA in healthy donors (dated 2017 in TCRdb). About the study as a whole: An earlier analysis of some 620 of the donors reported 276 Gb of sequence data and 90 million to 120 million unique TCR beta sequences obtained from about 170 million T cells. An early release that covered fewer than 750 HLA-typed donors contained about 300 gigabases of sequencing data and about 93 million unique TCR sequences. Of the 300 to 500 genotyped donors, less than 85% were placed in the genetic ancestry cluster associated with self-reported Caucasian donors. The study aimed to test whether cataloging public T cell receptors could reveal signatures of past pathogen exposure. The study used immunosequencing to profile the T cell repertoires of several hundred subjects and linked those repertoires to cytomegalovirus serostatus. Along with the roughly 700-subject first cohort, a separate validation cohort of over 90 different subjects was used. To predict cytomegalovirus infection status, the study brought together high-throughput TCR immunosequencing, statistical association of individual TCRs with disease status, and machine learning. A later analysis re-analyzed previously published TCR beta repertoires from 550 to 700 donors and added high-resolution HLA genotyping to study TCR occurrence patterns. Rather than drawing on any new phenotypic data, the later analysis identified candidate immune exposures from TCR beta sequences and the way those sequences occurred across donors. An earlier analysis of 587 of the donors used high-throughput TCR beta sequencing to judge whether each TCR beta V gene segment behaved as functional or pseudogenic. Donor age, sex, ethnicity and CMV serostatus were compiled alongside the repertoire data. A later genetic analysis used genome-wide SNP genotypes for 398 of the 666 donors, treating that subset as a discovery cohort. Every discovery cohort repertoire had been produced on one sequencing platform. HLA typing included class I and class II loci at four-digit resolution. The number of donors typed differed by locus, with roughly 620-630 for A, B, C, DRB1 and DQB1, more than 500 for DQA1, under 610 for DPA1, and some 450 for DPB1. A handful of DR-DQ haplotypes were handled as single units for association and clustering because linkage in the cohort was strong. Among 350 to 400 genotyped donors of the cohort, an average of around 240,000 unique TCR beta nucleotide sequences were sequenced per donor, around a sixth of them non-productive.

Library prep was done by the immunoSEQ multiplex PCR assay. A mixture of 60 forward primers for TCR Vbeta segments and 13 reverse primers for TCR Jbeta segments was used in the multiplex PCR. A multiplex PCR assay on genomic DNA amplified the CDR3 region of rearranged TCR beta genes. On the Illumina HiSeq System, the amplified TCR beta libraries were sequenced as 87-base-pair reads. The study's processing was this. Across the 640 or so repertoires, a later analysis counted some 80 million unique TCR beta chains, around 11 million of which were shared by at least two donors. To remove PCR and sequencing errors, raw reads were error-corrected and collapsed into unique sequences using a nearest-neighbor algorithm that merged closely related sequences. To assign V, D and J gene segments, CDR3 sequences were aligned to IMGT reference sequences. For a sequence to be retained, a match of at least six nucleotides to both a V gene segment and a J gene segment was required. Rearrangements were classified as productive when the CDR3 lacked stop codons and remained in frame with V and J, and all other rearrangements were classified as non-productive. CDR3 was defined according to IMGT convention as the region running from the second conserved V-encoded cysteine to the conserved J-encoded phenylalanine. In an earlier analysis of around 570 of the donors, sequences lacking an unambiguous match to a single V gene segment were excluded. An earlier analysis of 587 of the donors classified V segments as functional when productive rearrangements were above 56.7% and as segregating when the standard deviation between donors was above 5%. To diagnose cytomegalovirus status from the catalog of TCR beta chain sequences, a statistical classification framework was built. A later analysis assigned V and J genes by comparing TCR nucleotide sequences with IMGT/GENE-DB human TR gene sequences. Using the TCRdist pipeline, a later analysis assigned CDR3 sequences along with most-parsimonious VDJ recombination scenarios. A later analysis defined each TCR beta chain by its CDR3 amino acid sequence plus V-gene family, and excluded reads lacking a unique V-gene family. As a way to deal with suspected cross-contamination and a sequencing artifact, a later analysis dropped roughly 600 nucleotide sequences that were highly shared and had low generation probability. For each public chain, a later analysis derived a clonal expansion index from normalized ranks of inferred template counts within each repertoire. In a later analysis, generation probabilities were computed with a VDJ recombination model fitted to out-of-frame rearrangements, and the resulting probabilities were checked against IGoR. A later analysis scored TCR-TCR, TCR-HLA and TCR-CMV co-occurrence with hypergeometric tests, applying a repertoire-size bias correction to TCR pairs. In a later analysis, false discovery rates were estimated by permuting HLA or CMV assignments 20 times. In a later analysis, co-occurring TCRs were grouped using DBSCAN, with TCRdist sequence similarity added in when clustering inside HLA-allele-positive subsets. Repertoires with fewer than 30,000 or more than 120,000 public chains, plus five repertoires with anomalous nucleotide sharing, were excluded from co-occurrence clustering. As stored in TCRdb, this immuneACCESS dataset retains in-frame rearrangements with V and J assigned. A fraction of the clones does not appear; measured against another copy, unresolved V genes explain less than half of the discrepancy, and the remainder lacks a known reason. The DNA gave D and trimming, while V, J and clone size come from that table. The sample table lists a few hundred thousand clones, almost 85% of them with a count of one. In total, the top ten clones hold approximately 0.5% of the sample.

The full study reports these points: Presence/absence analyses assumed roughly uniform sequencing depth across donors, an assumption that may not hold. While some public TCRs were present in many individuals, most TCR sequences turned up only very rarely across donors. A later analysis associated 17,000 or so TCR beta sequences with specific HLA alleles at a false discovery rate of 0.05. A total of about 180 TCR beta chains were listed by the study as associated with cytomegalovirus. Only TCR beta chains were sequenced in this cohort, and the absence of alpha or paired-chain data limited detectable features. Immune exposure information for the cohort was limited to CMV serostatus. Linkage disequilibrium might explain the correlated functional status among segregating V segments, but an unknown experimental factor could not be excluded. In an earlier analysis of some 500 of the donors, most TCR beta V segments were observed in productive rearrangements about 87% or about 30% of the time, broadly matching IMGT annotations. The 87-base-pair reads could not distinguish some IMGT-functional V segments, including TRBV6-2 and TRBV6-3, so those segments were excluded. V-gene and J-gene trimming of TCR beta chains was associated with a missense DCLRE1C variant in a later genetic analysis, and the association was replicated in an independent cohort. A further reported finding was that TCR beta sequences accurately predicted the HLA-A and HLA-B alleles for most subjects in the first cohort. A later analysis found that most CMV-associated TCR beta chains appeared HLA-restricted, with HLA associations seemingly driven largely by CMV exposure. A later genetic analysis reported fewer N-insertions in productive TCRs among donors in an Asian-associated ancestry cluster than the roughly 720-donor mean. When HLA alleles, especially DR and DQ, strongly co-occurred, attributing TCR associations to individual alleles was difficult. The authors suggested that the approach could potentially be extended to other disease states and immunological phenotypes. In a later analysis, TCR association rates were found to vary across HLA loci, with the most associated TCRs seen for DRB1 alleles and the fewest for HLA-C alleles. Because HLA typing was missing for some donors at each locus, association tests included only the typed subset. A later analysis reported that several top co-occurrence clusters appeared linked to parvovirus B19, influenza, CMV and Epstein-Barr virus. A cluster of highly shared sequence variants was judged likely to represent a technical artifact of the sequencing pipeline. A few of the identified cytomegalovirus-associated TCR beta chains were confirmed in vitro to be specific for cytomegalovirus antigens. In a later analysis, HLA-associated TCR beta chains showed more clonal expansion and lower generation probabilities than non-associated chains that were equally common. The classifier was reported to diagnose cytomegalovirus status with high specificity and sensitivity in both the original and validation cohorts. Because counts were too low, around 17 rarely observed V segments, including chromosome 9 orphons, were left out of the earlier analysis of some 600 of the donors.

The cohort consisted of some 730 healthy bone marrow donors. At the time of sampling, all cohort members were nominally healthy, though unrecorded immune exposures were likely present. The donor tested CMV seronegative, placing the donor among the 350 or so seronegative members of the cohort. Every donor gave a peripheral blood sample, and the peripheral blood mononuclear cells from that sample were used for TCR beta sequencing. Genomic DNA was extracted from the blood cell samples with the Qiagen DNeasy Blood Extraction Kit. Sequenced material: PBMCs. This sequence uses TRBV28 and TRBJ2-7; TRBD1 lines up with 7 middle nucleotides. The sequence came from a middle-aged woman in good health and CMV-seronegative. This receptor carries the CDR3 CASSRPRDSDPYEQYF. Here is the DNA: TGTGCCAGCAGCAGACCCCGGGACAGTGACCCCTACGAGCAGTACTTC.